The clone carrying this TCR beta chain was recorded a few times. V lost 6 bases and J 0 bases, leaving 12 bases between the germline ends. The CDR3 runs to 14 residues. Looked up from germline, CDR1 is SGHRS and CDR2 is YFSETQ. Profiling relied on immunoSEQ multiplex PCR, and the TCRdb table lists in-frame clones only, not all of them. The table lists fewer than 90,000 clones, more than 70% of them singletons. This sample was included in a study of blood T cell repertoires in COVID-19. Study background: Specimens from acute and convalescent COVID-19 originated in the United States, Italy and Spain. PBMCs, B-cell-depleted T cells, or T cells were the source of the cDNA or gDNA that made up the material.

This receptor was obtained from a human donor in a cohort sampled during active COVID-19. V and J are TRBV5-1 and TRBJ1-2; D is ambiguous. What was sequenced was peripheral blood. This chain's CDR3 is CASKTGGSNYGYTF. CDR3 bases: TGCGCCAGCAAGACCGGCGGATCTAACTATGGCTACACCTTC.